Below, 8 T cell receptor beta chains from the same sample are listed, as sequenced in a study of cytomegalovirus exposure and HLA in healthy donors. It was with 60 Vbeta and 13 Jbeta primers that the PCR ran. TCRdb keeps only in-frame clones here, not all; method: immunoSEQ multiplex PCR. Of 140,000 or so clones in the sample, around 78% were seen once. What was sequenced was PBMCs. The receptors here all came from a woman aged 18 to 35 in good health and CMV-seropositive.

The genes are TRBV28 and TRBJ2-7; D may be TRBD1 (5 bases). Germline CDR1 is MDHEN and CDR2 is SYDVKM. Trimming stripped 7 bases from V and 0 bases from J, with 13 bases between. This CDR3 region has 14 residues. CDR3 amino acids: CASTSPGRSYEQYF. The CDR3 nucleotides read TGTGCCAGCACCTCGCCAGGGCGCTCCTACGAGCAGTACTTC.

This clone has a single count. The J gene is TRBJ1-1, the V gene TRBV11-2; D is unresolved. The germline gives CDR1 SGHAT, CDR2 FQNNGV. V shed 3 bases and J shed 1 base, with 9 bases lying between them. This CDR3 has 14 amino acids. The CDR3 DNA follows: TGTGCCAGCAGCTTCGGTTACTCGAACACTGAAGCTTTCTTT. Residues: CASSFGYSNTEAFF. The full variable domain, with the rest looked up from reference TRBV11-2 and TRBJ1-1, is EAGVAQSPRYKIIEKRQSVAFWCNPISGHATLYWYQQILGQGPKLLIQFQNNGVVDDSQLPKDRFSAERLKGVDSTLKIQPAKLEDSAVYLCASSFGYSNTEAFFGQGTRLTVV.

The chain employs TRBV27 and TRBJ2-3; D is possibly TRBD2 (6 bases). The V end was cut by 0 bases, the J end by 3 bases, with 10 bases between. The CDR3 sequence is 15 residues long. The germline V gene encodes CDR1 MNHEY and CDR2 SMNVEV (reference sequence). CDR3: CASSLSRLGTDTQYF. CDR3 DNA: TGTGCCAGCAGTTTATCACGACTAGGGACAGATACGCAGTATTTT.

About this clone: The junction shows a germline mismatch at one end, possibly a read error. The chain recombines TRBV7-9 with TRBJ2-2; no definite D call. Germline values: CDR1 SEHNR, CDR2 FQNEAQ (reference sequence). This CDR3 comprises 13 residues. The CDR3 DNA is TGTGCCAGCACCTTAACAGTCACCGGGGAGCTGTTTTTT. The encoded protein is CASTLTVTGELFF.

This chain joins TRBV5-4 and TRBJ2-7; TRBD2 is a possible D gene (5 bases). This CDR3 is built from 16 residues. V dropped 4 bases and J dropped 2 bases, with 19 bases sitting between them. The germline CDR1 and CDR2 sequences are SGHNT and YYREEE (reference sequence). CDR3 amino acids: CASSPAVGSATYEQYF. CDR3 in DNA: TGTGCCAGCAGCCCGGCAGTAGGTAGCGCAACCTACGAGCAGTACTTC.

The V and J genes are TRBV7-9 and TRBJ2-2; 15 bases map to TRBD2. Germline V gene lookup returns CDR1 SEHNR and CDR2 FQNEAQ (reference sequence). This CDR3 contains 16 residues. Trimming removed 5 bases from V and 7 bases from J; junction bases left unmatched: 5. CDR3 in DNA: TGTGCCAGCAGCCGGACTAGCGGGGGGGACGTCGGGGAGCTGTTTTTT. Residues: CASSRTSGGDVGELFF.

The CDR3 DNA follows: TGTGCCAGTAGTATGCGGGGCAGCTCCTACGAGCAGTACTTC. Translation: CASSMRGSSYEQYF. The chain uses TRBV19 and TRBJ2-7; tentatively, D is TRBD2 (6 bases). The CDR3 runs 14 residues. Per the germline V gene, CDR1 is LNHDA and CDR2 is SQIVND (reference sequence). Deletions cut 3 bases from V and 0 bases from J, with 9 bases between.

The V and J genes are TRBV7-8 and TRBJ1-5; D unresolved. This CDR3 is 13 amino acids long. Germline V gene data show CDR1 as SGHVS and CDR2 as FQNEAQ. The V gene lost 5 bases and the J gene lost 4 bases, with 9 bases spanning the gap. CDR3 region: CASSPDGNQPQHF. The DNA of the CDR3 is TGTGCCAGCAGCCCCGACGGGAATCAGCCCCAGCATTTT. The full variable domain, with the rest looked up from reference TRBV7-8 and TRBJ1-5, is GAGVSQSPRYKVAKRGQDVALRCDPISGHVSLFWYQQALGQGPEFLTYFQNEAQLDKSGLPSDRFFAERPEGSVSTLKIQRTQQEDSAVYLCASSPDGNQPQHFGDGTRLSIL.